These T cell receptor beta chains were read from a single sample in a study of blood T cell repertoires in COVID-19. The protocol was immunoSEQ multiplex PCR, while the TCRdb copy is restricted to in-frame clones and leaves out a portion. Here the sample spans about 240,000 clones, roughly 82% being singletons. Source material: peripheral blood. The source is a woman aged 70-85 years with acute or convalescent COVID-19. Both conserved end residues are part of each CDR3. Each record gives: clone size, V gene, D gene, J gene, CDR3 protein, CDR3 DNA. The D gene is left open where the match is weak. Not every row has a clone size; where given, it reads once, few, many or a size class.

abundance: .; v_gene: TRBV6-5; d_gene: TRBD1; j_gene: TRBJ1-1; CDR3aa: CASRGRGHTEAFF; CDR3nt: TGTGCCAGCAGAGGCAGGGGGCACACTGAAGCTTTCTTT
abundance: .; v_gene: TRBV6-6; d_gene: TRBD1; j_gene: TRBJ2-2; CDR3aa: CASSQGDRLTGELFF; CDR3nt: TGTGCCAGCAGCCAAGGGGACAGACTCACCGGGGAGCTGTTTTTT
abundance: .; v_gene: TRBV5-6; d_gene: TRBD1; j_gene: TRBJ2-7; CDR3aa: CASSRPGQGASYEQYF; CDR3nt: TGTGCCAGCAGCAGACCGGGACAGGGGGCATCGTACGAGCAGTACTTC
abundance: .; v_gene: TRBV4-2; d_gene: .; j_gene: TRBJ2-3; CDR3aa: CASSQAGTDTQYF; CDR3nt: TGTGCCAGCAGCCAAGCCGGCACAGATACGCAGTATTTT
abundance: .; v_gene: TRBV19; d_gene: TRBD1; j_gene: TRBJ1-2; CDR3aa: CASTYRGSRGYTF; CDR3nt: TGTGCCAGTACATACAGGGGATCCAGGGGCTACACCTTC
abundance: .; v_gene: TRBV19; d_gene: .; j_gene: TRBJ1-2; CDR3aa: CASSIARGSNYGYTF; CDR3nt: TGTGCCAGTAGTATCGCCAGGGGCTCTAACTATGGCTACACCTTC
abundance: .; v_gene: TRBV10-2; d_gene: .; j_gene: TRBJ1-5; CDR3aa: CASSDRSSNQPQHF; CDR3nt: TGCGCCAGCAGTGACAGGTCTAGCAATCAGCCCCAGCATTTT
abundance: .; v_gene: TRBV19; d_gene: .; j_gene: TRBJ1-4; CDR3aa: CASSAGTIATNEKLFF; CDR3nt: TGTGCCAGTAGTGCCGGGACAATTGCAACTAATGAAAAACTGTTTTTT
abundance: .; v_gene: TRBV7-2; d_gene: .; j_gene: TRBJ2-5; CDR3aa: CASSLNGGQETQYF; CDR3nt: TGTGCCAGCAGCTTAAACGGGGGCCAAGAGACCCAGTACTTC
abundance: .; v_gene: TRBV29-1; d_gene: .; j_gene: TRBJ1-2; CDR3aa: CSVDGPKIANYGYTF; CDR3nt: TGCAGCGTTGACGGTCCCAAGATCGCGAACTATGGCTACACCTTC
abundance: .; v_gene: TRBV3-1/TRBV3-2; d_gene: .; j_gene: TRBJ2-5; CDR3aa: CASSQERGAVQETQYF; CDR3nt: TGTGCCAGCAGCCAAGAACGGGGGGCGGTACAAGAGACCCAGTACTTC
abundance: .; v_gene: TRBV5-1; d_gene: .; j_gene: TRBJ2-3; CDR3aa: CASSSGGTAPSFTDTQYF; CDR3nt: TGCGCCAGCAGCTCGGGCGGGACAGCCCCTTCTTTCACAGATACGCAGTATTTT
abundance: .; v_gene: TRBV25-1; d_gene: .; j_gene: TRBJ1-3; CDR3aa: CASSDQAYSGNTIYF; CDR3nt: TGTGCCAGCAGTGACCAGGCCTACTCTGGAAACACCATATATTTT
abundance: .; v_gene: TRBV19; d_gene: TRBD1; j_gene: TRBJ1-5; CDR3aa: CASSSTGEGQPQHF; CDR3nt: TGTGCCAGTAGTTCGACAGGGGAGGGTCAGCCCCAGCATTTT
abundance: .; v_gene: TRBV18; d_gene: .; j_gene: TRBJ1-5; CDR3aa: CASSPGPEGQPQHF; CDR3nt: TGTGCCAGCTCACCCGGACCAGAGGGCCAGCCCCAGCATTTT
abundance: few; v_gene: TRBV18; d_gene: TRBD1; j_gene: TRBJ1-2; CDR3aa: CASSPRTGGEYGYTF; CDR3nt: TGTGCCAGCTCACCCAGGACAGGGGGCGAATATGGCTACACCTTC
abundance: .; v_gene: TRBV6-2/TRBV6-3; d_gene: TRBD1; j_gene: TRBJ1-1; CDR3aa: CASSPWGQAVTEAFF; CDR3nt: TGTGCCAGCAGTCCCTGGGGACAGGCTGTCACTGAAGCTTTCTTT